This T cell receptor beta chain was recorded in a study of graft-versus-host responses after intestinal transplantation. Points from the study as a whole: Investigators detected GvH clones in recipient marrow, with some emerging earlier in ileum or blood.

Repertoires were generated with immunoSEQ multiplex PCR, while TCRdb's copy carries only in-frame clones and drops some. Of about 110,000 clones listed, 85% to 95% are singletons. CDR1 and CDR2 from the germline V gene are SGHTA and FQGTGA. Trimming removed 6 bases at V and 3 bases at J, with 10 bases between. The CDR3 runs 13 residues. Details on this clone: Antigen: not known.

This sample comprised unstimulated CD4+ T cells sorted from spleen or lymph node cells, obtained before transplant. V usage is TRBV7-3 and J usage is TRBJ2-3; D gene ambiguous. The receptor was isolated from a human donor who was the organ donor for an intestinal transplant. CDR3 protein: CASSLLGTDTQYF. The CDR3, as DNA: TGTGCCAGCAGTCTCTTGGGGACAGATACGCAGTATTTT.